The 20 T cell receptor beta chains below come from one sample, sequenced in a study of T-cell reconstitution after alpha-beta-depleted transplantation in children. Preparation of the TCRbeta library used unique molecular identifiers. Using its own MiXCR run on the PCR reads, TCRdb lists one record per CDR3 protein. The table shows some 440,000 distinct CDR3 sequences, with about a sixth occurring only once. Sequences were derived from PBMCs, mostly from graft donor cells, sampled 360 days after TCRalphabeta/CD19-depleted stem cell transplant. Receptors were obtained from a boy under two years old who had a stem cell transplant for Wiskott-Aldrich syndrome, so the T cells may come from the graft donor.

This clonotype occurred a few times. The chain recombines TRBV6-5 with TRBJ1-2; 10 nucleotides line up with TRBD1. Germline V CDR1 and CDR2: MNHEY, SVGAGI. The CDR3 totals 15 residues. J was trimmed by 4 bases and V by 8 bases; bases with no gene match: 10. CDR3 protein: CASFPGTGAFYGYTF. The CDR3 region has the DNA TGTGCCAGCTTTCCCGGGACAGGGGCTTTCTATGGCTACACCTTC.

The chain has TRBV6-5 and TRBJ2-1; weak D call: TRBD2 (5 bases). Germline V gene lookup returns CDR1 MNHEY and CDR2 SVGAGI. V gave up 6 bases and J gave up 9 bases, with 12 bases separating them. The CDR3 covers 12 residues. The CDR3 coding sequence is TGTGCCAGCAGCTACGGAGGAGTTGAGCAGTTCTTC. Its translation is CASSYGGVEQFF.

This rearrangement joins TRBV7-6 to TRBJ2-7, with TRBD2 matching 8 bases. The CDR3 sequence is 15 residues long. The V gene's germline CDR1 is SGHVS and CDR2 FNYEAQ. The V and J ends lost 5 bases and 1 base, in that order; junction bases with no gene match: 7. This chain's CDR3 is CASSNGLAESYEQYF. CDR3 DNA sequence: TGTGCCAGCAGCAACGGACTAGCAGAATCCTACGAGCAGTACTTC.

This chain uses TRBV3-1 with TRBJ2-7, with 13 bases fitting TRBD2. V was clipped by 1 base and J by 6 bases; unmatched bases: 3. The CDR3 runs to 15 residues. CDR1 is LGHDT, CDR2 YNNKEL, per germline (reference sequence). The CDR3 sequence is CASSQVGLAGSEQYF. As DNA, the CDR3 is TGTGCCAGCAGCCAAGTGGGACTAGCGGGGAGCGAGCAGTACTTC.

The chain joins TRBV24-1 to TRBJ2-1; the D gene is possibly TRBD1 (6 bases). V was cut by 9 bases and J by 5 bases, with 28 bases left in between. Germline V lookup: CDR1 KGHDR, CDR2 SFDVKD. The CDR3 runs 18 residues. The CDR3 DNA sequence: TGTGCCACCCCCACGGGATCTGCGGACAGTCACGCCAACAATGAGCAGTTCTTC. Translating gives CATPTGSADSHANNEQFF.

This clonotype was found a few times. This chain connects TRBV28 to TRBJ1-2; D is perhaps TRBD1 (6 bases). Germline CDR1 and CDR2: MDHEN and SYDVKM. CDR3 length equals 15 residues. V lost 0 bases, J lost 3 bases, and 11 bases lay in between. As DNA, the CDR3 is TGTGCCAGCAGTTTATGGGGGGCGCAGGACTATGGCTACACCTTC. This sequence encodes CASSLWGAQDYGYTF.

V gene TRBV10-3 combines with J gene TRBJ2-1; D perhaps matches TRBD1 (5 bases). Germline CDR1 and CDR2: ENHRY and SYGVKD. This CDR3 contains 11 residues. The ends were cut back, 7 bases at V and 7 bases at J, with 8 bases in the middle. DNA of the CDR3: TGTGCCATCAAGGCAGGGAATGAGCAGTTCTTC. This codes for CAIKAGNEQFF.

The chain recombines TRBV24-1 with TRBJ2-2; D gene unclear. Germline assignment: CDR1 KGHDR and CDR2 SFDVKD. There are 13 residues in the CDR3. V dropped 4 bases and J dropped 3 bases, with 5 bases sitting between them. For the CDR3, the DNA is TGTGCCACCAGTGAAGTGTACACCGGGGAGCTGTTTTTT. Its protein product is CATSEVYTGELFF.

This clonotype occurred many times. This chain connects TRBV10-3 to TRBJ2-7, with TRBD1 identical over 7 bases. The junction had 5 bases not matched to a gene; V was cut back by 0 bases and J by 6 bases. The CDR3 consists of 14 residues. Germline CDR1 ENHRY, CDR2 SYGVKD. The CDR3 protein is CAISESDRESEQYF. As DNA, the CDR3 is TGTGCCATCAGTGAGTCAGACAGGGAGTCCGAGCAGTACTTC.

This clonotype was seen a handful of times. V is TRBV10-3 and J is TRBJ2-3; the match to TRBD2 covers 7 bases. The germline V gene encodes CDR1 ENHRY and CDR2 SYGVKD. Trimming cost V 8 bases and J 5 bases; bases outside gene matches: 7. The CDR3 sequence is 13 residues long. In DNA, the CDR3 is TGTGCCATCGGGCGGGAGACGGAAGATACGCAGTATTTT. This gives the protein CAIGRETEDTQYF.

CDR3 nucleotides: TGCAGCGTTGGTTCTCGCGGGAGGGCGGGGGGAGAGCAGTACTTC. It translates to CSVGSRGRAGGEQYF. V gene TRBV29-1 combines with J gene TRBJ2-7; 9 bases are a match to TRBD2. The CDR3 is 15 amino acids. The junction had 14 bases not matched to a gene; V was cut back by 4 bases and J by 7 bases. Germline V gives CDR1 SQVTM, CDR2 ANQGSEA.

This clonotype was counted only a few times. The rearrangement joins TRBV18 to TRBJ2-3; D remains unclear. This CDR3 has 15 amino acids. CDR1 is KGHSH and CDR2 is LQKENI in the germline V gene. V lost 3 bases and J lost 2, with 12 bases in between. CDR3 nucleotides: TGTGCCAGCTCACCGACCAGGAGCTACACAGATACGCAGTATTTT. Translated, it gives CASSPTRSYTDTQYF.

The V gene is TRBV20-1, the J gene TRBJ2-5; 10 bases are shared with TRBD1. Trimming took 4 bases from V and 4 from J; bases not matched to a gene: 3. The CDR3 sequence is 13 residues long. Looked up from germline, CDR1 is DFQATT and CDR2 is SNEGSKA (reference sequence). The CDR3 DNA reads TGCAGTGCTAAGAGGGACAGGGGAGAGACCCAGTACTTC. As protein: CSAKRDRGETQYF.

This chain links TRBV24-1 with TRBJ2-1, with D possibly TRBD1 on 6 matching bases. This CDR3 spans 16 amino acids. V lost 3 bases to trimming and J lost 0 bases, with 11 bases between them. Germline-derived CDR1 and CDR2 are KGHDR and SFDVKD. The DNA of the CDR3 is TGTGCCACCAGTGATATAGGGACAAGCTCCTACAATGAGCAGTTCTTC. It specifies CATSDIGTSSYNEQFF.

This clonotype was detected a few times. This chain links TRBV7-2 with TRBJ2-1; D might be TRBD1 (6 bases). Trimming removed 0 bases at V and 8 bases at J, with 20 bases between. The CDR3 contains 17 residues. The germline CDR1 and CDR2 sequences are SGHTA and FQGNSA. The CDR3 sequence is CASSLAPGRTRGYEQFF. CDR3 DNA: TGTGCCAGCAGCTTAGCTCCCGGAAGAACTAGGGGGTATGAGCAGTTCTTC.

The rearrangement joins TRBV20-1 to TRBJ2-3, with 10 nucleotides matching TRBD2. V shed 5 bases and J 4 bases; nucleotides not matched to a gene: 9. The CDR3 contains 15 residues. CDR1 DFQATT and CDR2 SNEGSKA come from the germline V gene (reference sequence). CDR3 nucleotide sequence: TGCAGTGCTGTAAAGCGGGGGGGCCGGGCAGATACGCAGTATTTT. Its translation: CSAVKRGGRADTQYF.

In its sample, this clonotype was seen a few times. This sequence joins TRBV7-9 and TRBJ1-1; D is ambiguous. CDR1 is SEHNR and CDR2 is FQNEAQ in the germline V gene (reference sequence). This CDR3 contains 13 residues. The V and J ends lost 2 bases and 0 bases respectively, with 4 bases between them. CDR3 sequence (DNA): TGTGCCAGCAGCTTATACATGAACACTGAAGCTTTCTTT. This codes for CASSLYMNTEAFF.

V and J are TRBV12-3 or TRBV12-4 and TRBJ2-7; D is ambiguous. The CDR3 extends over 14 amino acids. Deletions cut 7 bases from V and 2 bases from J, with 15 bases between. CDR3 in DNA: TGTGCCAGCACCCTTTCCCGGGTAACCTACGAGCAGTACTTC. Residues: CASTLSRVTYEQYF.

The J gene is TRBJ2-3, the V gene TRBV5-1; TRBD1 matches at 7 bases. The CDR3 totals 15 residues. The V segment lost 0 bases and the J segment 2 bases; nucleotides outside the gene matches: 3. Germline V lookup: CDR1 SGHRS, CDR2 YFSETQ. CDR3 residues: CASSLAGTDTDTQYF. As DNA, the CDR3 is TGCGCCAGCAGCTTGGCGGGGACAGACACAGATACGCAGTATTTT.

The table lists this clonotype with many counts. This chain connects TRBV7-9 to TRBJ2-7; TRBD2 might be the D (7 bases). The CDR3 extends over 16 amino acids. Germline CDR1 SEHNR, CDR2 FQNEAQ (reference sequence). V gave up 4 bases and J gave up 3 bases, with 19 bases separating them. CDR3 sequence reads: CASSSRLGGAIYEQYF. The CDR3 DNA reads TGTGCCAGCAGCTCCCGCCTGGGGGGGGCCATCTACGAGCAGTACTTC.